The present T cell receptor beta chain was sequenced within a study of T cell responses to AZD1222 COVID-19 vaccine. The table came from immunoSEQ multiplex PCR; TCRdb's copy has only in-frame clones and leaves some out. Of around 160,000 clones in the sample, over 80% are singletons; the top ten hold about 3%. Trimming cost V 2 bases and J 2 bases, with 10 bases left between them. CDR3 length: 14 amino acids. The germline V gene encodes CDR1 MNHNS and CDR2 SASEGT. This clonotype was obtained from an adult in good health. The sequenced sample was peripheral blood, obtained on day 0 of MenACWY control vaccination. J is TRBJ2-7 and V is TRBV6-1; D may be TRBD1 (5 bases). The CDR3 protein is CASSEKGATYEQYF. For the CDR3, the DNA is TGTGCCAGCAGTGAAAAAGGGGCCACCTACGAGCAGTACTTC.